The rows below give T cell receptor beta chains drawn from one sample of a study of cytomegalovirus exposure and HLA in healthy donors. Using immunoSEQ multiplex PCR, the repertoire was profiled, and TCRdb retains in-frame clones only, with some absent. In the table there are fewer than 200,000 clones, approximately 79% of which are singletons. Sequencing was done on a sample of PBMCs. The source of these receptors is a man aged 35-49 years in good health and CMV-seronegative. CDR3s include the opening cysteine and the closing phenylalanine or tryptophan. The D gene is left open where the match is weak. A row's size may be missing; if present it is once, few, many or a size class.

v_gene	j_gene	d_gene	abundance	CDR3nt	CDR3aa
TRBV19	TRBJ2-7	TRBD2	once	TGTGCCAGTAGACTAGCGGGAGAGAGCTCCTACGAGCAGTACTTC	CASRLAGESSYEQYF
TRBV4-1	TRBJ2-7	TRBD2	NA	TGCGCCAGCAGCCCCTCCGGGACTAGGGGATACGAGCAGTACTTC	CASSPSGTRGYEQYF
TRBV29-1	TRBJ2-5	NA	NA	TGCAGCGTCGCAACATGGAGTTCCCAAGAGACCCAGTACTTC	CSVATWSSQETQYF
TRBV5-4	TRBJ2-7	TRBD2	NA	TGTGCCAGCAGCCCCAGGACTAGCGGATCCTACGAGCAGTACTTC	CASSPRTSGSYEQYF
TRBV27	TRBJ1-1	NA	NA	TGTGCCAGCAGTTCAACAGTGAACACTGAAGCTTTCTTT	CASSSTVNTEAFF
TRBV6-5	TRBJ1-2	NA	once	TGTGCCAGCAGTTACTCGAACCCAGGTGGCTACACCTTC	CASSYSNPGGYTF
TRBV6-5	TRBJ2-1	TRBD2	few	TGTGCCAGCAGTCCCCTTAGCGGGGTTTACAATGAGCAGTTCTTC	CASSPLSGVYNEQFF
TRBV5-1	TRBJ2-1	NA	NA	TGCGCCAGCAGCTTGGTGGTCGGGAGTGTGGATGAGCAGTTCTTC	CASSLVVGSVDEQFF
TRBV2	TRBJ2-5	TRBD2	NA	TGTGCCAGCAGTGTGGCGGGAGTATCAGTGGGAGAGACCCAGTACTTC	CASSVAGVSVGETQYF
TRBV5-1	TRBJ2-1	NA	NA	TGCGCCAGCAGTCAGGACGCAGGGCCCTACAATGAGCAGTTCTTC	CASSQDAGPYNEQFF
TRBV6-5	TRBJ2-7	NA	NA	TGTGCCAGCAGTTCCCGGGAAACCTACGAGCAGTACTTC	CASSSRETYEQYF
TRBV5-4	TRBJ2-3	NA	NA	TGTGCCAGCAGCTTGTCCCCTAGATTTACGACGCAGTATTTT	CASSLSPRFTTQYF
TRBV7-2	TRBJ2-1	TRBD1	NA	TGTGCCAGCAGCCCCCAACAGGGGAATGAGCAGTTCTTC	CASSPQQGNEQFF
TRBV20-1	TRBJ1-1	TRBD1	NA	TGCAGTGCTACCCCGGACAGGGGGGCTTTCTTT	CSATPDRGAFF
TRBV9	TRBJ2-3	TRBD2	NA	TGTGCCAGCAGCGTTCTAGCGGGAGGGCCCGCAGATACGCAGTATTTT	CASSVLAGGPADTQYF
TRBV5-1	TRBJ2-2	TRBD2	NA	TGCGCCAGCAGCTTAAGCGGGAGGTATACCGGGGAGCTGTTTTTT	CASSLSGRYTGELFF
TRBV6-5	TRBJ2-7	NA	NA	TGTGCCAGCAGTTCCACATACTACGAGCAGTACTTC	CASSSTYYEQYF
TRBV29-1	TRBJ1-1	TRBD1	once	TGCAGCGTCGGACAGGGGGCCACTGAAGCTTTCTTT	CSVGQGATEAFF
TRBV28	TRBJ1-5	TRBD1	NA	TGTGCCAGCAGTATCTCACAGGGGGTATATCAGCCCCAGCATTTT	CASSISQGVYQPQHF
TRBV5-4	TRBJ2-7	TRBD2	NA	TGTGCCAGCGTTACTAGCGGAAGCCTCAAGCAGTACTTC	CASVTSGSLKQYF
TRBV5-1	TRBJ2-3	TRBD1	NA	TGCGCCAGCAGCCCCAAGGTAGGGGGCTTGAGCACAGATACGCAGTATTTT	CASSPKVGGLSTDTQYF
TRBV2	TRBJ2-4	NA	few	TGTGCCAGCAGCGAGAGATTAGCCAAAAACATTCAGTACTTC	CASSERLAKNIQYF
TRBV27	TRBJ1-2	NA	NA	TGTGCCAGCAGTCCCGCGGGAGGGAACTATGGCTACACCTTC	CASSPAGGNYGYTF
TRBV7-2	TRBJ2-4	NA	NA	TGTGCCAGCAGCTTACGCGAAGGAGGATTAGCCAAAAACATTCAGTACTTC	CASSLREGGLAKNIQYF
TRBV6-1	TRBJ2-7	TRBD1	NA	TGTGCCAGCAGGGACAGGGGGCAATACGAGCAGTACTTC	CASRDRGQYEQYF
TRBV19	TRBJ2-2	TRBD1	NA	TGTGCCAGTAGTATCGACAGGGAGGGGGAGCTGTTTTTT	CASSIDREGELFF
TRBV7-9	TRBJ2-7	TRBD2	NA	TGTGCCAGCAGCTTAGATGGCGACCCCCGGGGGGGCGAGCAGTACTTC	CASSLDGDPRGGEQYF
TRBV21-1	TRBJ2-1	NA	NA	TGTGCCAGCAGCAAGGAGGGACAGTCTTACAATGAGCAGTTCTTC	CASSKEGQSYNEQFF
TRBV2	TRBJ2-3	NA	NA	TGTGCCAGCAGTGACGGTGGAGGGCCCCGGGCGCAGTATTTT	CASSDGGGPRAQYF
TRBV10-2	TRBJ2-7	NA	few	TGCGCCAGCACCCCCCGTGGCGGGGCCTACGAGCAGTACTTC	CASTPRGGAYEQYF
TRBV19	TRBJ2-7	TRBD1	NA	TGTGCCAGTAGTATTGCGGGACAGGGGCCAACCGTCTCCTACGAGCAGTACTTC	CASSIAGQGPTVSYEQYF
TRBV6-5	TRBJ1-5	TRBD1	NA	TGTGCCAGCAGTGCTCCGGGACAGGGGCGGCCCCAGCATTTT	CASSAPGQGRPQHF
TRBV28	TRBJ1-5	TRBD1	few	TGTGCCACCTACCCGACAGGGAAGTATCAGCCCCAGCATTTT	CATYPTGKYQPQHF
TRBV7-9	TRBJ2-2	TRBD1	few	TGTGCCAGCAGCCCAGGGGGTCGGACCGGGGAGCTGTTTTTT	CASSPGGRTGELFF
TRBV7-8	TRBJ2-3	TRBD2	few	TGTGCCAGCAGCCTCCGGGGTCTAGCGGGGGTCACAGATACGCAGTATTTT	CASSLRGLAGVTDTQYF
TRBV28	TRBJ2-5	NA	NA	TGTGCCAGCAAAGAGGGTTCCGAGACCCAGTACTTC	CASKEGSETQYF
TRBV28	TRBJ2-7	TRBD2	NA	TGTGCCAGCAGTGCCCCTAGCGGGATTCGCGAGCAGTACTTC	CASSAPSGIREQYF
TRBV27	TRBJ1-5	NA	NA	TGTGCCAGCAGTTTCACAGGGTTGAGCAATCAGCCCCAGCATTTT	CASSFTGLSNQPQHF
TRBV7-9	TRBJ2-1	NA	NA	TGTGCCAGCAGCTTAGCGGGCTCCAACAATGAGCAGTTCTTC	CASSLAGSNNEQFF
TRBV7-9	TRBJ1-1	NA	NA	TGTTCCAGCAGCTTAACGGGAAACACTGAAGCTTTCTTT	CSSSLTGNTEAFF
TRBV25-1	TRBJ2-7	NA	NA	TGTGCCAGCAGTGGTACCGGGTCCTACGAGCAGTACTTC	CASSGTGSYEQYF
TRBV5-6	TRBJ2-7	TRBD2	NA	TGTGCCAGCAGCTTTGGGACTAGTCCCGCGCAGTACTTC	CASSFGTSPAQYF
TRBV30	TRBJ2-5	TRBD1	NA	TGTGCCTGGAGTGTAGCAGGGGGCACGGAGACCCAGTACTTC	CAWSVAGGTETQYF
TRBV5-1	TRBJ1-5	TRBD1	NA	TGCGCCAGCAGCTGGACACGGGACAGGGGGAATCAGCCCCAGCATTTT	CASSWTRDRGNQPQHF
TRBV18	TRBJ1-1	NA	NA	TGTGCCAGCTCAGTAACTAACACTGAAGCTTTCTTT	CASSVTNTEAFF
TRBV19	TRBJ2-1	TRBD1	NA	TGTGCCAGTAGCGGACAGGCGAGGAATGAGCAGTTCTTC	CASSGQARNEQFF